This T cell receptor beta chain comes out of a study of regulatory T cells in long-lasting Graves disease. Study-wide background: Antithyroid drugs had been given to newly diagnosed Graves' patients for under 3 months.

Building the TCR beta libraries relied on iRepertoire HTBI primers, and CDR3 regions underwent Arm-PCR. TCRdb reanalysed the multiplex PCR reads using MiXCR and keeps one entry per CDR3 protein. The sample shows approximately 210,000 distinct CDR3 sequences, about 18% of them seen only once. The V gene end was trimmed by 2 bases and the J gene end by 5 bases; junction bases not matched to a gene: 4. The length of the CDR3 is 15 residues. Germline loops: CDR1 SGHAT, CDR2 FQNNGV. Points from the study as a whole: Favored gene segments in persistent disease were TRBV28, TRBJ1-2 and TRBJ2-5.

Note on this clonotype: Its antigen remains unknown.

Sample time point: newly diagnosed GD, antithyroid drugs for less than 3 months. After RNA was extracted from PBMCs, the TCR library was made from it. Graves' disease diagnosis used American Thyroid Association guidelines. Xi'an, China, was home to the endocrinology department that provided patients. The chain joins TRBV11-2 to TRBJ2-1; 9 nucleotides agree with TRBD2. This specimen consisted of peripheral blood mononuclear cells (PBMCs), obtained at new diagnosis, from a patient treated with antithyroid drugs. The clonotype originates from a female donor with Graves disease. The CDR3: CASSLRGRDNNEQFF. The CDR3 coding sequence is TGTGCCAGCAGCTTACGCGGGAGGGATAACAATGAGCAGTTCTTC.